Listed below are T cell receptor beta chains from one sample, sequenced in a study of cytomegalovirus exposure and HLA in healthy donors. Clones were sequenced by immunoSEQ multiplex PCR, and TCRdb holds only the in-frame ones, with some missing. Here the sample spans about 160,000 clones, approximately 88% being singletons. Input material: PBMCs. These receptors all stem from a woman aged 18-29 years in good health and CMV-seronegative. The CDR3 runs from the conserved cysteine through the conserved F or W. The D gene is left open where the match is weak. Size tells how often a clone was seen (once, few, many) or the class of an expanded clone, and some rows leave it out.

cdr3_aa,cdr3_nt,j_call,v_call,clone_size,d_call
CASSEGGTSSYRVGEQFF,TGTGCCAGCAGTGAGGGGGGGACTAGCAGTTATAGGGTAGGCGAGCAGTTCTTC,TRBJ2-1,TRBV2,.,TRBD2
CASSFTRMNTEAFF,TGTGCCAGCAGCTTCACTCGAATGAACACTGAAGCTTTCTTT,TRBJ1-1,TRBV5-5,.,.
CASSLGQTNTEAFF,TGTGCCAGCAGTTTGGGACAGACGAACACTGAAGCTTTCTTT,TRBJ1-1,TRBV28,.,TRBD1
CAWIRTANTEAFF,TGTGCCTGGATACGGACAGCGAACACTGAAGCTTTCTTT,TRBJ1-1,TRBV30,.,.
CASSLAGAPSGNTIYF,TGTGCCAGCAGCTTAGCAGGGGCCCCCTCTGGAAACACCATATATTTT,TRBJ1-3,TRBV7-9,.,.
CASSLSYEQYF,TGTGCCAGCAGCCTGTCCTACGAGCAGTACTTC,TRBJ2-7,TRBV7-9,.,.
CARSLSERGYNEQFF,TGTGCCAGAAGCTTGTCGGAGCGGGGGTACAATGAGCAGTTCTTC,TRBJ2-1,TRBV5-3,.,TRBD2
CASSEAPGQTYGYTF,TGTGCCAGCAGTGAAGCCCCCGGACAGACCTATGGCTACACCTTC,TRBJ1-2,TRBV6-1,few,.
CASSDLRDTQASNYGYTF,TGCGCCAGCAGTGACCTCCGGGACACCCAAGCTAGTAACTATGGCTACACCTTC,TRBJ1-2,TRBV10-1,.,.
CASSPGTGTGELFF,TGTGCCAGTAGTCCCGGGACAGGGACCGGGGAGCTGTTTTTT,TRBJ2-2,TRBV19,.,TRBD1
CASKPTGVDTEAFF,TGCGCCAGCAAACCGACAGGGGTGGACACTGAAGCTTTCTTT,TRBJ1-1,TRBV5-1,.,TRBD1
CASSFRRADEQYF,TGTGCCAGCAGTTTCCGAAGAGCGGACGAGCAGTACTTC,TRBJ2-7,TRBV6-5,.,.
CASSRQGGNQPQHF,TGTGCCAGCAGCCGACAGGGGGGCAATCAGCCCCAGCATTTT,TRBJ1-5,TRBV11-3,.,TRBD1
CASSWTDSGNTIYF,TGTGCCAGCAGCTGGACAGACTCTGGAAACACCATATATTTT,TRBJ1-3,TRBV7-6,few,.
CASSPDTLGYTF,TGTGCCAGCAGTCCGGACACGTTAGGCTACACCTTC,TRBJ1-2,TRBV14,.,.
CASRETGDTREQFF,TGTGCCAGCAGGGAGACAGGGGATACCAGGGAGCAGTTCTTC,TRBJ2-1,TRBV2,.,TRBD1
CASSVEGGAGGVSYTF,TGTGCCAGCAGTGTGGAGGGGGGGGCAGGGGGCGTCAGCTACACCTTC,TRBJ1-2,TRBV6-1,once,TRBD1
CASSSERQDGNYGYTF,TGTGCCAGTAGTTCCGAACGACAGGACGGCAACTATGGCTACACCTTC,TRBJ1-2,TRBV19,.,.
CASSPRGSSGGETQYF,TGTGCCAGCAGCCCTCGCGGGTCCTCAGGGGGAGAGACCCAGTACTTC,TRBJ2-5,TRBV7-9,.,TRBD1
CASSESRGAEAFF,TGCGCCAGCAGTGAGTCCCGGGGGGCTGAAGCTTTCTTT,TRBJ1-1,TRBV10-2,.,.
CAWSGYNEQFF,TGTGCCTGGAGCGGCTACAATGAGCAGTTCTTC,TRBJ2-1,TRBV30,.,.
CASSFPPRTGAGKPNQPQHF,TGTGCCAGTAGTTTCCCTCCCCGGACAGGGGCCGGAAAACCCAATCAGCCCCAGCATTTT,TRBJ1-5,TRBV19,.,TRBD1
CASSPTPHREYKNIQYF,TGCGCCAGCAGCCCCACCCCACACAGGGAATACAAAAACATTCAGTACTTC,TRBJ2-4,TRBV5-1,.,.
CASSPTAGRNTGELFF,TGTGCCAGCAGCCCAACCGCCGGGAGGAACACCGGGGAGCTGTTTTTT,TRBJ2-2,TRBV7-8,.,.
CAWSPGLLNTEAFF,TGTGCCTGGAGCCCTGGACTGCTGAACACTGAAGCTTTCTTT,TRBJ1-1,TRBV30,.,.
CASSSVSNTEAFF,TGTGCCAGTAGTTCCGTCTCCAACACTGAAGCTTTCTTT,TRBJ1-1,TRBV19,.,.
CASSLGGTGPYNEQFF,TGCGCCAGCAGCTTGGGGGGGACAGGGCCTTACAATGAGCAGTTCTTC,TRBJ2-1,TRBV5-1,once,TRBD1
CASSESGTNTEAFF,TGTGCCAGCAGTGAGTCAGGAACGAACACTGAAGCTTTCTTT,TRBJ1-1,TRBV6-1,.,.
CASSFGQGLGDTQYF,TGTGCCAGCAGCTTCGGACAGGGCTTAGGGGATACGCAGTATTTT,TRBJ2-3,TRBV21-1,.,.
CASRPGQEITEAFF,TGTGCCAGTAGACCGGGACAGGAGATCACTGAAGCTTTCTTT,TRBJ1-1,TRBV19,.,TRBD1
CAIRLDRDEQYF,TGTGCCATCAGATTAGATCGGGACGAGCAGTACTTC,TRBJ2-7,TRBV10-3,once,.
CSVTGGSGNTIYF,TGCAGCGTTACGGGGGGATCCGGAAACACCATATATTTT,TRBJ1-3,TRBV29-1,.,.
CAGGSSRNKGTEAFF,TGTGCCGGGGGGTCCTCCCGGAATAAAGGCACTGAAGCTTTCTTT,TRBJ1-1,TRBV19,.,.
CAWSVSSYEQYF,TGTGCCTGGAGTGTTTCGTCCTACGAGCAGTACTTC,TRBJ2-7,TRBV30,.,.
CASSPAQMNTEAFF,TGTGCCAGCAGCCCCGCCCAGATGAACACTGAAGCTTTCTTT,TRBJ1-1,TRBV7-2,.,.
CASSLGGRGAVPQETQYF,TGTGCCAGCAGCTTGGGCGGGCGGGGGGCCGTTCCGCAAGAGACCCAGTACTTC,TRBJ2-5,TRBV5-8,.,TRBD2
CASSVLAGWTEAFF,TGTGCCAGCAGTGTTCTTGCAGGGTGGACTGAAGCTTTCTTT,TRBJ1-1,TRBV6-1,.,.
CASSIGRTSNYGYTF,TGTGCCAGTAGTATCGGCAGGACATCTAACTATGGCTACACCTTC,TRBJ1-2,TRBV19,.,.
CASLPGQGAGTNTEAFF,TGCGCCAGCTTACCGGGACAGGGGGCCGGAACCAACACTGAAGCTTTCTTT,TRBJ1-1,TRBV4-1,.,TRBD1
CASSLGSGGGEQFF,TGTGCCAGCAGCTTAGGTAGCGGGGGGGGTGAGCAGTTCTTC,TRBJ2-1,TRBV7-3,.,TRBD2
CASSPGQIYGYTF,TGTGCCAGCAGCCCAGGGCAAATCTATGGCTACACCTTC,TRBJ1-2,TRBV5-6,.,.
CASSQGQGGEKLFF,TGTGCCAGCAGCCAAGGGCAGGGAGGTGAAAAACTGTTTTTT,TRBJ1-4,TRBV4-2,.,.
CASSVESGRTDTQYF,TGTGCCAGCAGTGTAGAGAGCGGACGCACAGATACGCAGTATTTT,TRBJ2-3,TRBV28,.,.
CASSRGGTHGDIQYF,TGTGCCAGCAGTAGGGGGGGCACCCACGGGGACATTCAGTACTTC,TRBJ2-4,TRBV11-3,.,.
CASSLGGDGWNSPLHF,TGTGCCAGCAGCTTAGGGGGGGACGGATGGAATTCACCCCTCCACTTT,TRBJ1-6,TRBV11-3,.,.
CASRPTGAGANVLTF,TGCGCCAGCAGGCCTACAGGGGCTGGGGCCAACGTCCTGACTTTC,TRBJ2-6,TRBV5-1,.,TRBD1
CASSAGTGANTEAFF,TGTGCCAGCAGTGCCGGGACAGGGGCGAACACTGAAGCTTTCTTT,TRBJ1-1,TRBV6-1,.,TRBD1
CASSLLSGGGNEQFF,TGTGCCAGCAGCTTACTTAGCGGGGGGGGAAATGAGCAGTTCTTC,TRBJ2-1,TRBV11-2,.,TRBD2
CASSQVLRWEQYF,TGCGCCAGCAGCCAAGTTTTGAGGTGGGAGCAGTACTTC,TRBJ2-5,TRBV4-1,.,.
CASSLMGGGLLYNEQFF,TGTGCCAGCAGCTTAATGGGCGGGGGCCTTTTATACAATGAGCAGTTCTTC,TRBJ2-1,TRBV7-3,.,.
CASSLDPESYGYTF,TGCGCCAGCAGCTTGGATCCGGAGTCCTATGGCTACACCTTC,TRBJ1-2,TRBV5-1,once,.
CAWKREVGNSPLHF,TGTGCCTGGAAGAGGGAGGTGGGGAATTCACCCCTCCACTTT,TRBJ1-6,TRBV30,.,.
CASSPPRAGGTEQYF,TGTGCCAGCTCACCACCGAGGGCAGGGGGCACCGAGCAGTACTTC,TRBJ2-7,TRBV18,.,TRBD1
CASSLEIWGQGGAFF,TGTGCCAGCAGCTTAGAGATTTGGGGACAGGGGGGTGCTTTCTTT,TRBJ1-1,TRBV11-2,.,TRBD1